The clone carrying this T cell receptor beta chain was seen just once. V lost 1 base and J 4 bases, leaving 13 bases between the germline ends. This CDR3 contains 16 residues. Looked up from germline, CDR1 is LGHNA and CDR2 is YNFKEQ. The data derive from a study of blood T cell repertoires in COVID-19. Across the study: COVID-19 samples from acute and convalescent phases originated in the United States, Italy and Spain. The analysed material was cDNA or gDNA that came from T cells, B-cell-depleted T cells, or PBMCs.

Per the original methods: Estimates of nucleated cell counts were drawn from the amplification of reference gene primers. Sequenced by immunoSEQ multiplex PCR; TCRdb stores in-frame clones only, minus some. The V and J calls and clone size come from that table; D and trimming were worked out from the DNA. The sample has 200,000 to 300,000 clones; roughly nine tenths are singletons. This clonotype was obtained from a man between 60 and 75 years old who had recovered from COVID-19. The V gene is TRBV4-2, the J gene TRBJ1-4, with D unclear. Material: peripheral blood. This CDR3 reads CASSQASGTVNEKLFF. In DNA form, the CDR3 reads TGTGCCAGCAGCCAAGCGTCAGGAACGGTTAATGAAAAACTGTTTTTT.